This passage covers 11 T cell receptor beta chains from one sample sequenced in a study of blood T cell repertoires in COVID-19. Produced via immunoSEQ multiplex PCR; TCRdb's table is partial and in-frame only. The data hold 80,000 to 100,000 clones, with roughly 80% observed a single time. The sample comprised peripheral blood. The receptors shown here come from a man in his 60s with acute or convalescent COVID-19.

V is TRBV19 and J is TRBJ2-7, with 12 positions matching TRBD1. CDR1 and CDR2 from the germline V gene are LNHDA and SQIVND (reference sequence). Trimming at V came to 4 bases and at J to 6 bases, leaving 7 bases not matched to a gene. This CDR3 has 15 amino acids. The CDR3 region has the DNA TGTGCCAGTAGTACAACCGGGACAGGGGGCGCCGAGCAGTACTTC. Translating it yields CASSTTGTGGAEQYF.

The chain couples TRBV7-2 to TRBJ1-3; weak D call: TRBD1 (6 bases). The CDR3 is made up of 16 amino acids. Germline assignment: CDR1 SGHTA and CDR2 FQGNSA. The V and J ends lost 0 bases and 1 base respectively, with 10 bases between them. CDR3 in DNA: TGTGCCAGCAGCTTAGCCGGAACAGGGTCTGGAAACACCATATATTTT. It translates to CASSLAGTGSGNTIYF. The whole variable domain, filled in from reference TRBV7-2 and TRBJ1-3, reads GAGVSQSPSNKVTEKGKDVELRCDPISGHTALYWYRQSLGQGLEFLIYFQGNSAPDKSGLPSDRFSAERTGGSVSTLTIQRTQQEDSAVYLCASSLAGTGSGNTIYFGEGSWLTVV.

The V and J genes are TRBV4-1 and TRBJ2-2, with a weak D call TRBD2 (7 bases). Trimming removed 6 bases from V and 5 bases from J, with 16 bases in between. CDR3 size: 15 residues. The germline gives CDR1 MGHRA, CDR2 YSYEKL. The CDR3 DNA reads TGCGCCAGCAGTTCTCCGGGGGGCTGGACCGGGGAGCTGTTTTTT. Its protein product is CASSSPGGWTGELFF.

The chain employs TRBV18 and TRBJ2-7, with 13 bases that match TRBD2. Germline loops: CDR1 KGHSH, CDR2 LQKENI. V trimming: 2 bases; J trimming: 7 bases; junction bases outside the gene matches: 5. This CDR3 has 15 amino acids. CDR3 coding DNA: TGTGCCAGCTCACCAGGACTAGCGGGAGAGGAGGAGCAGTACTTC. Amino acid sequence: CASSPGLAGEEEQYF.

The chain carries TRBV18 and TRBJ1-4, with 9 bases lining up with TRBD1. CDR3 size: 15 residues. Trimming took 5 bases from V and 7 from J; bases not matched to a gene: 8. In germline, CDR1 is KGHSH, CDR2 LQKENI. The CDR3 loop is CASSSWTGVGEKLFF. The CDR3 nucleotides are TGTGCCAGCTCAAGCTGGACAGGGGTCGGTGAAAAACTGTTTTTT.

This clone was detected a few times. The J gene is TRBJ1-5, the V gene TRBV4-1, with D possibly matching TRBD1 (6 bases). The V end lost 1 base, the J end lost 5 bases, and 9 bases lay between the germline ends. The CDR3 is made up of 14 amino acids. Germline CDR1 reads MGHRA; CDR2 reads YSYEKL. In DNA, the CDR3 is TGCGCCAGCAGCCAAGCAGGGGTCGATCAGCCCCAGCATTTT. Encoded protein: CASSQAGVDQPQHF.

This rearrangement joins TRBV6-2 or TRBV6-3 to TRBJ2-2; 8 bases are a match to TRBD2. Germline trimming cut 4 bases from V and 0 bases from J; bases unmatched to any gene: 4. The CDR3 has 16 amino acids. Germline V gives CDR1 MNHEY, CDR2 SVGEGT. CDR3 protein: CASSLGSGANTGELFF. In DNA, the CDR3 is TGTGCCAGCAGTTTAGGTAGCGGGGCGAACACCGGGGAGCTGTTTTTT.

Concerning this clone: One junction end disagrees with the germline gene, perhaps due to a read error. The CDR3 protein is CTSSRTSGRPGEQFF. Here the CDR3 DNA reads TGTACCAGCAGCCGGACTAGCGGGAGGCCGGGTGAGCAGTTCTTC. J is TRBJ2-1 and V is TRBV7-3; TRBD2 matches 14 bases. The length of the CDR3 is 15 residues. Per germline, CDR1 SGHTA and CDR2 FQGTGA.

The CDR3 sequence: CASSDDRGHNSPLHF. The CDR3 DNA follows: TGTGCCAGCAGCGACGACAGGGGGCATAATTCACCCCTCCACTTT. The chain links TRBV25-1 to TRBJ1-6; 10 nucleotides line up with TRBD1. Germline trimming cut 6 bases from V and 5 bases from J; bases unmatched to any gene: 4. This CDR3 comprises 15 residues. Looked up from germline, CDR1 is MGHDK and CDR2 is SYGVNS.

The chain uses TRBV27 and TRBJ1-5, with D perhaps TRBD1 (6 bases). The CDR3 length is 15 residues. Per germline, CDR1 MNHEY and CDR2 SMNVEV (reference sequence). Trimming took off 5 bases at V and 3 bases at J, with 14 bases between the two ends. The CDR3 region has the DNA TGTGCCAGCAGTCGGGGAGGGGGGCTCAATCAGCCCCAGCATTTT. This gives the protein CASSRGGGLNQPQHF.

The sample holds a few counts of this clone. The rearrangement links TRBV10-1 to TRBJ1-2; D is perhaps TRBD1 (5 bases). The CDR3 has 14 amino acids. Germline CDR1 is WNHNN and CDR2 is SYGVQD (reference sequence). V lost 2 bases to trimming and J lost 8 bases, with 15 bases between them. CDR3 region: CASSETVGLGGYTF. CDR3 DNA: TGCGCCAGCAGTGAGACCGTGGGGCTGGGGGGCTACACCTTC.